This entry lists 10 T cell receptor beta chains sequenced from one sample in a study of shared clonotypes between healthy human individuals. Clones were sequenced by immunoSEQ multiplex PCR, and TCRdb holds only the in-frame ones, with some missing. The table records 550,000 to 800,000 clones, less than 85% of them present only once. The sample taken for sequencing was memory CD4+ T cells sorted from blood. The subset was: CD45RA-negative fraction. These receptors were obtained from a woman aged 25 to 45 in good health.

The chain carries TRBV15 and TRBJ2-3; TRBD1 matches 7 bases. Losses at the gene ends were 1 base for V and 1 base for J; bases not matched to a gene: 8. This CDR3 region has 17 residues. CDR1 and CDR2 (germline): LNHNV, YYDKDF (reference sequence). CDR3: CATSRGIDRAGTDTQYF. The CDR3 bases are TGTGCCACCAGCAGAGGAATAGACAGGGCCGGCACAGATACGCAGTATTTT.

The J gene is TRBJ2-7, the V gene TRBV29-1; 7 bases fit TRBD1. Germline trimming cut 4 bases from V and 2 bases from J; bases unmatched to any gene: 2. The CDR3 covers 12 residues. Germline V gives CDR1 SQVTM, CDR2 ANQGSEA. The CDR3 spells CSVAQGAYEQYF. The CDR3 bases are TGCAGCGTTGCGCAGGGGGCCTACGAGCAGTACTTC.

This clone appeared once. This chain joins TRBV21-1 and TRBJ2-3; the table's D call TRBD2 went unverified against the DNA. TRBV21-1 has pseudogene status. The CDR3 spans 15 residues. CDR3 in DNA: TGTGCCAGCAGCAAAGCAGGGAGGGGTACAGATACGCAGTATTTT. Its protein product is CASSKAGRGTDTQYF.

The chain is built from TRBV7-9 and TRBJ2-5; no definite D call. Trimming removed 5 bases at V and 5 bases at J, with 6 bases between. The CDR3 is 11 amino acids. Germline V CDR1 and CDR2: SEHNR, FQNEAQ (reference sequence). This CDR3 is CASSRAETQYF. The CDR3 DNA sequence: TGTGCCAGCAGCCGGGCGGAGACCCAGTACTTC.

The V gene is TRBV9, the J gene TRBJ2-1, with D hard to call. Germline V gene sequence: CDR1 SGDLS, CDR2 YYNGEE. The CDR3 is made up of 14 amino acids. Trimming stripped 0 bases from V and 10 bases from J, with 14 bases between. Here the CDR3 DNA reads TGTGCCAGCAGCGTAGGAGGCCGGTCCGACGAGCAGTTCTTC. Amino acid sequence: CASSVGGRSDEQFF.

The chain carries TRBV5-6 and TRBJ2-7; 7 bases map to TRBD1. The CDR3 extends over 14 amino acids. Trimming cost V 4 bases and J 3 bases; bases outside gene matches: 7. CDR1 and CDR2 (germline): SGHDT, YYEEEE. The CDR3 nucleotides read TGTGCCAGCAGCCACGACAGGGAGAACTACGAGCAGTACTTC. Its translation: CASSHDRENYEQYF.

The chain links TRBV19 to TRBJ2-2, with D unresolved. The CDR3 length is 15 residues. CDR1 LNHDA and CDR2 SQIVND come from the germline V gene (reference sequence). V dropped 1 base and J dropped 3 bases, with 9 bases sitting between them. The CDR3: CASSIASAHTGELFF. In DNA, the CDR3 is TGTGCCAGTAGTATAGCGTCTGCCCACACCGGGGAGCTGTTTTTT.

The V gene is TRBV11-2, the J gene TRBJ2-1; 8 positions match TRBD2. Germline CDR1 SGHAT, CDR2 FQNNGV. The V segment lost 4 bases and the J segment 6 bases; nucleotides outside the gene matches: 8. The CDR3 is 15 amino acids. The CDR3 DNA is TGTGCCAGCAGCTCCCTAGCGGGTACGCTCAATGAGCAGTTCTTC. It codes for CASSSLAGTLNEQFF.

The gene calls are TRBV5-1 and TRBJ2-6; TRBD1 aligns across 9 bases. The CDR3 contains 17 residues. The germline V gene has CDR1 SGHRS and CDR2 YFSETQ. The junction had 7 bases not matched to a gene; V was cut back by 4 bases and J by 2 bases. The CDR3 nucleotides read TGCGCCAGCAGCGAGGACAGGGGAGTGGCTGGGGCCAACGTCCTGACTTTC. Translating gives CASSEDRGVAGANVLTF.

This chain uses TRBV18 with TRBJ2-7; tentatively, D is TRBD2 (5 bases). CDR3 length equals 15 residues. Germline V CDR1 and CDR2: KGHSH, LQKENI. V lost 2 bases to trimming and J lost 1 base, with 12 bases between them. CDR3 region: CASSPRETASYEQYF. In DNA form, the CDR3 reads TGTGCCAGCTCACCAAGGGAGACTGCGTCCTACGAGCAGTACTTC.